What follows are 20 T cell receptor beta chains derived from one specimen sequenced in a study of long-term antiretroviral therapy in people with HIV. The libraries were made with immunoSEQ v3.0 at survey level. The table came from immunoSEQ multiplex PCR; TCRdb's copy has only in-frame clones and leaves some out. Among some 28,000 clones listed, 90% to 95% were seen once. Sequencing used unsorted PBMCs, obtained 6 to 6.5 years after starting antiretroviral therapy. The receptor source for this set is a young man with HIV.

The chain has TRBV6-5 and TRBJ2-7; 8 bases are a match to TRBD1. Germline V lookup: CDR1 MNHEY, CDR2 SVGAGI. V gave up 5 bases and J gave up 5 bases; unmatched junction bases: 5. The CDR3 runs to 13 residues. CDR3 sequence: CASSQQGVNEQYF. The CDR3 coding sequence is TGTGCCAGCAGTCAACAGGGGGTAAACGAGCAGTACTTC.

This chain uses TRBV5-4 with TRBJ2-2; TRBD2 matches 10 bases. Germline V lookup: CDR1 SGHNT, CDR2 YYREEE (reference sequence). The CDR3 spans 16 residues. Trimming took 4 bases from V and 6 from J; bases not matched to a gene: 9. The CDR3 sequence is CASSPPTSGKAGELFF. The CDR3 nucleotides read TGTGCCAGCAGCCCCCCTACTAGCGGGAAGGCCGGGGAGCTGTTTTTT.

The CDR3 here is CASSQTGVGTEAFF. CDR3 nucleotide sequence: TGCGCCAGCAGCCAGACAGGGGTAGGGACTGAAGCTTTCTTT. V usage is TRBV4-1 and J usage is TRBJ1-1, with 8 bases identical to TRBD1. Germline-derived CDR1 and CDR2 are MGHRA and YSYEKL. V lost 3 bases and J lost 5; bases outside the gene matches: 5. The CDR3 length is 14 residues.

The V gene is TRBV4-2, the J gene TRBJ2-7, with a possible D match to TRBD2 (5 bases). Germline-derived CDR1 and CDR2 are LGHNA and YNFKEQ. V gave up 2 bases and J gave up 3 bases, with 20 bases separating them. CDR3 length equals 17 residues. The DNA for the CDR3 is TGTGCCAGCAGCCAAAACTCGGGGAGTCTGGCTTTCTACGAGCAGTACTTC. Translated, it gives CASSQNSGSLAFYEQYF.

The chain has TRBV7-6 and TRBJ2-7; 8 positions agree with TRBD1. This CDR3 has 14 amino acids. The germline CDR1 and CDR2 sequences are SGHVS and FNYEAQ. Trimming removed 8 bases from V and 8 bases from J; junction bases left unmatched: 14. The CDR3 DNA is TGTGCCAGCTCCCTCCCCTCGACAGGGGATCAGCAGTACTTC. This sequence encodes CASSLPSTGDQQYF.

The CDR3 region is CASQTGVTEAFF. CDR3 DNA: TGTGCCAGTCAGACAGGGGTCACTGAAGCTTTCTTT. This chain uses TRBV7-9 with TRBJ1-1, with 8 bases that match TRBD1. Germline V gene data show CDR1 as SEHNR and CDR2 as FQNEAQ (reference sequence). The V gene end was trimmed by 9 bases and the J gene end by 4 bases; junction bases not matched to a gene: 4. CDR3 length: 12 amino acids. Full variable domain (remainder filled in from reference TRBV7-9 and TRBJ1-1): DTGVSQNPRHKITKRGQNVTFRCDPISEHNRLYWYRQTLGQGPEFLTYFQNEAQLEKSRLLSDRFSAERPKGSFSTLEIQRTEQGDSAMYLCASQTGVTEAFFGQGTRLTVV.

This chain links TRBV5-1 with TRBJ1-5; no firm D call. Germline loops: CDR1 SGHRS, CDR2 YFSETQ. The CDR3 is made up of 14 amino acids. V was trimmed by 0 bases and J by 4 bases, leaving 8 bases between them. The chain's CDR3 is CASSLDFGNQPQHF. As DNA, the CDR3 is TGCGCCAGCAGCTTGGACTTTGGGAATCAGCCCCAGCATTTT.

V usage is TRBV29-1 and J usage is TRBJ2-1; D is perhaps TRBD1 or TRBD2 (5 bases each). This CDR3 has 14 residues. Trimming took 2 bases from V and 7 from J, leaving 15 bases between them. Germline values: CDR1 SQVTM, CDR2 ANQGSEA. The CDR3 sequence is CSVELGVLGNEQFF. The CDR3 bases are TGCAGCGTTGAACTGGGGGTTCTGGGGAATGAGCAGTTCTTC.

V usage is TRBV7-2 and J usage is TRBJ2-1; TRBD2 matches at 15 bases. V was clipped by 5 bases and J by 8 bases; unmatched bases: 4. Germline CDR1 SGHTA, CDR2 FQGNSA. The CDR3 is 15 amino acids. CDR3 region: CASSPGLAGGYEQFF. Written as DNA, the CDR3 is TGTGCCAGCAGCCCGGGACTAGCGGGGGGTTATGAGCAGTTCTTC.

The chain combines TRBV5-4 with TRBJ2-5; maybe TRBD1 (5 bases). The V gene's germline CDR1 is SGHNT and CDR2 YYREEE (reference sequence). V was shortened by 4 bases and J by 5 bases, with 18 bases between the two germline ends. CDR3 length: 15 residues. CDR3 DNA sequence: TGTGCCAGCAGCCGCGACTTCGCACAGGAGGAGACCCAGTACTTC. It encodes CASSRDFAQEETQYF.

This chain joins TRBV5-1 and TRBJ1-6, with D unresolved. V was trimmed by 1 base and J by 9 bases, leaving 17 bases between them. The CDR3 consists of 16 residues. CDR1 and CDR2 (germline): SGHRS, YFSETQ. The CDR3 coding sequence is TGCGCCAGCAGCTTGACCCTACAAAAGATGCTTTCACCCCTCCACTTT. This codes for CASSLTLQKMLSPLHF.

CDR3 in DNA: TGTGCCTGGAGTGTACTTTCCCCCGAAGCTTTCTTT. Amino acids: CAWSVLSPEAFF. The J gene is TRBJ1-1, the V gene TRBV30; D gene unclear. This CDR3 has 12 residues. Trimming took off 0 bases at V and 8 bases at J, with 10 bases between the two ends. CDR1 and CDR2 (germline): GTSNPN, SVGIG (reference sequence).

In nucleotides, the CDR3 is TGTGCCAGCAGTTTAAAGGGACAGGGGTCCACTGGCTACACCTTC. As protein: CASSLKGQGSTGYTF. The chain carries TRBV27 and TRBJ1-2; TRBD1 matches at 10 bases. V shed 2 bases and J 7 bases; nucleotides not matched to a gene: 7. CDR1 and CDR2 (germline): MNHEY, SMNVEV (reference sequence). The CDR3 consists of 15 residues.

This chain joins TRBV30 and TRBJ2-7, with 8 bases matching TRBD1. J was trimmed by 3 bases and V by 4 bases; bases with no gene match: 8. This CDR3 is 14 amino acids long. Germline V gene lookup returns CDR1 GTSNPN and CDR2 SVGIG (reference sequence). This chain's CDR3 is CAWIPRTGHYEQYF. The DNA for the CDR3 is TGTGCCTGGATCCCAAGGACAGGGCACTACGAGCAGTACTTC.

The V call is TRBV5-1, the J call TRBJ1-4; D is uncertain. The CDR3 runs 16 residues. CDR1 SGHRS and CDR2 YFSETQ come from the germline V gene. Deletions cut 4 bases from V and 5 bases from J, with 18 bases between. The CDR3 DNA reads as TGCGCCAGCAGCCTTCGGACTGCGGGAAAGAATGAAAAACTGTTTTTT. Translating it yields CASSLRTAGKNEKLFF.

V is TRBV27 and J is TRBJ2-4; no firm D call. V dropped 5 bases and J dropped 9 bases, with 14 bases sitting between them. Per the germline V gene, CDR1 is MNHEY and CDR2 is SMNVEV (reference sequence). The CDR3 has 13 residues. The CDR3 region has the DNA TGTGCCAGCAGTCCCCCTTTAGCTGGCATTCAGTACTTC. It codes for CASSPPLAGIQYF.

This chain connects TRBV12-5 to TRBJ2-2, with D tentatively TRBD2 (6 bases). The CDR3 covers 14 residues. Between the trimmed V and J ends, which lost 1 base and 5 bases, there was a span of 8 bases. From germline, CDR1 is LGHNT and CDR2 FRNRAP. The CDR3 DNA reads as TGTGCTAGTGGTTTGGCGGCGGGGACCGGGGAGCTGTTTTTT. Amino acids: CASGLAAGTGELFF.

The chain employs TRBV7-9 and TRBJ1-5, with D hard to call. The CDR3 contains 13 residues. Germline V gene lookup returns CDR1 SEHNR and CDR2 FQNEAQ (reference sequence). The V gene lost 5 bases and the J gene lost 5 bases, with 10 bases spanning the gap. CDR3 protein: CASSPGGYQPQHF. The CDR3 DNA is TGTGCCAGCAGCCCCGGAGGATATCAGCCCCAGCATTTT. Looking up the rest from reference TRBV7-9 and TRBJ1-5 gives the full variable domain: DTGVSQNPRHKITKRGQNVTFRCDPISEHNRLYWYRQTLGQGPEFLTYFQNEAQLEKSRLLSDRFSAERPKGSFSTLEIQRTEQGDSAMYLCASSPGGYQPQHFGDGTRLSIL.

The rearrangement joins TRBV4-3 to TRBJ1-2, with D unresolved. Per germline, CDR1 LGHNA and CDR2 YSLEER. Trimming removed 3 bases from V and 0 bases from J, with 8 bases in between. The CDR3 spans 14 residues. CDR3 sequence (DNA): TGCGCCAGCAGCCACGACCCCGCTAACTATGGCTACACCTTC. Protein sequence: CASSHDPANYGYTF.

This chain links TRBV6-5 with TRBJ1-5, with no clear D. This CDR3 comprises 15 residues. Germline CDR1 reads MNHEY; CDR2 reads SVGAGI. V shed 2 bases and J shed 0 bases, with 8 bases lying between them. The CDR3 DNA is TGTGCCAGCAGTTACGACCAGTATAGCAATCAGCCCCAGCATTTT. Protein: CASSYDQYSNQPQHF.